The next 18 T cell receptor beta chains were all read from a single sample in a study of blood T cell repertoires in COVID-19 (dated by TCRdb to 2020 to 2021). Receptor libraries were prepared by the immunoSEQ multiplex PCR assay. Here the immuneACCESS table is served through TCRdb, limited to in-frame sequences with V and J called. Missing clones are a known gap in these copies; in checked studies unresolved V genes cover under half, and the rest lacks a known reason. In this sample the table shows 190,000 or so clones, around 86% of which occur a single time. Less than 3% of the sample lies in the top ten. The sequenced sample was peripheral blood. Source of these receptors: a man aged 35-49 years with active or convalescent COVID-19.

This chain uses TRBV5-1 with TRBJ1-1, with TRBD1 as a possible D gene (5 bases). The CDR3 covers 14 residues. Germline-derived CDR1 and CDR2 are SGHRS and YFSETQ. The V end was cut by 5 bases, the J end by 1 base, with 12 bases between. The CDR3 DNA sequence: TGCGCCAGCAGTATATTTCAGGGGAACACTGAAGCTTTCTTT. Translation gives CASSIFQGNTEAFF.

The J gene is TRBJ1-1, the V gene TRBV9, with D unresolved. Germline loops: CDR1 SGDLS, CDR2 YYNGEE. The V and J ends lost 4 bases and 7 bases respectively, with 14 bases between them. The CDR3 runs 13 residues. The CDR3 DNA reads as TGTGCCAGCAGCCCCCTGGACGGAGGTGAAGCTTTCTTT. Protein sequence: CASSPLDGGEAFF.

The gene calls are TRBV4-2 and TRBJ2-3, with 10 bases lining up with TRBD2. CDR1 and CDR2 (germline): LGHNA, YNFKEQ. This CDR3 is 16 amino acids long. V was clipped by 0 bases and J by 6 bases; unmatched bases: 6. The CDR3 here is CASSQDGTSAPDTQYF. Here the CDR3 DNA reads TGTGCCAGCAGCCAAGACGGGACTAGCGCCCCGGATACGCAGTATTTT.

The chain combines TRBV27 with TRBJ2-7, with 7 bases matching TRBD2. V was clipped by 0 bases and J by 2 bases; unmatched bases: 4. Germline V gene data show CDR1 as MNHEY and CDR2 as SMNVEV (reference sequence). This CDR3 is built from 15 residues. The CDR3 DNA reads as TGTGCCAGCAGTTTATCCAGCGGGGAACCCTACGAGCAGTACTTC. Protein sequence: CASSLSSGEPYEQYF.

The chain has TRBV7-8 and TRBJ1-5; possible D gene TRBD1, 5 bases. This CDR3 contains 15 residues. Trimming cost V 1 base and J 7 bases, with 14 bases left between them. CDR1 and CDR2 from the germline V gene are SGHVS and FQNEAQ. CDR3 DNA sequence: TGTGCCAGCAGCTTAGGCCAGGGCTCTGGGCAGCCCCAGCATTTT. This encodes CASSLGQGSGQPQHF.

The J gene is TRBJ1-1, the V gene TRBV19; D is ambiguous. The CDR3 totals 12 residues. The V end was cut by 7 bases, the J end by 9 bases, with 15 bases between. Germline CDR1 is LNHDA and CDR2 is SQIVND (reference sequence). The CDR3 DNA follows: TGTGCCAGTAACACGGGAGGGTCCAAAGCTTTCTTT. As protein: CASNTGGSKAFF.

The chain has TRBV5-6 and TRBJ1-6; 11 bases are shared with TRBD1. The V and J ends lost 2 bases and 2 bases, in that order; junction bases with no gene match: 6. The germline V gene has CDR1 SGHDT and CDR2 YYEEEE. The CDR3 is 18 amino acids. CDR3 in amino acids: CASSFGQGAQTYNSPLHF. The CDR3 nucleotides are TGTGCCAGCAGCTTCGGACAGGGGGCGCAGACCTATAATTCACCCCTCCACTTT.

The chain recombines TRBV6-6 with TRBJ2-5, with unresolved D. Looked up from germline, CDR1 is MNHNY and CDR2 is SVGAGI (reference sequence). Trimming removed 3 bases at V and 5 bases at J, with 4 bases between. The CDR3 extends over 11 amino acids. CDR3 DNA: TGTGCCAGCAGTTATCTCGAGACCCAGTACTTC. The encoded protein is CASSYLETQYF.

The gene calls are TRBV3-1 (or the pseudogene TRBV3-2) and TRBJ2-1; weak D call: TRBD2 (5 bases). CDR1 LGHDT and CDR2 YNNKEL come from the germline V gene (reference sequence). The V end lost 0 bases, the J end lost 4 bases, and 16 bases lay between the germline ends. The CDR3 spans 17 residues. The CDR3 protein is CASSQDLRARRYNEQFF. In nucleotides, the CDR3 is TGTGCCAGCAGCCAAGATTTGAGGGCCCGGAGGTACAATGAGCAGTTCTTC.

The rearrangement uses TRBV4-1 and TRBJ1-1; maybe TRBD1 (6 bases). V lost 3 bases and J lost 5, with 10 bases in between. There are 13 residues in the CDR3. CDR1 is MGHRA, CDR2 YSYEKL, per germline. The CDR3 here is CASSQTRGTEAFF. The CDR3 DNA sequence: TGCGCCAGCAGCCAGACCAGGGGAACTGAAGCTTTCTTT.

The V and J genes are TRBV7-6 and TRBJ2-3; D possibly corresponds to TRBD2 (5 bases). Germline V gene sequence: CDR1 SGHVS, CDR2 FNYEAQ. With 5 bases removed from V and 5 bases from J, the gap between germline ends came to 8 bases. This CDR3 contains 12 residues. The CDR3 reads CASSGRGDTQYF. CDR3 DNA sequence: TGTGCCAGCAGCGGACGGGGAGATACGCAGTATTTT.

This clone has just one count. The chain couples TRBV7-9 to TRBJ1-2, with TRBD1 as a possible D gene (6 bases). Trimming pared 2 bases from V and 6 bases from J, leaving 10 bases between. The CDR3 totals 13 residues. Germline-derived CDR1 and CDR2 are SEHNR and FQNEAQ (reference sequence). The CDR3 loop is CASSLMGADGYTF. In DNA form, the CDR3 reads TGTGCCAGCAGCTTAATGGGGGCGGATGGCTACACCTTC.

The rearrangement joins TRBV19 to TRBJ2-3; 9 bases are shared with TRBD2. Germline CDR1 LNHDA, CDR2 SQIVND (reference sequence). The junction had 9 bases not matched to a gene; V was cut back by 3 bases and J by 5 bases. The CDR3 is made up of 16 amino acids. CDR3 loop: CASSISLAGRVDTQYF. The CDR3 coding sequence is TGTGCCAGTAGTATTTCCCTAGCGGGGCGGGTAGATACGCAGTATTTT.

This sequence joins TRBV15 and TRBJ2-1; perhaps TRBD1 as D (5 bases). This CDR3 contains 13 residues. Germline V lookup: CDR1 LNHNV, CDR2 YYDKDF (reference sequence). V lost 5 bases, J lost 3 bases, and 8 bases lay in between. The CDR3 is CATSPDSYNEQFF. Here the CDR3 DNA reads TGTGCCACCAGCCCAGACAGCTACAATGAGCAGTTCTTC. Full variable domain (outside the CDR3, taken from reference TRBV15 and TRBJ2-1): DAMVIQNPRYQVTQFGKPVTLSCSQTLNHNVMYWYQQKSSQAPKLLFHYYDKDFNNEADTPDNFQSRRPNTSFCFLDIRSPGLGDTAMYLCATSPDSYNEQFFGPGTRLTVL.

The rearrangement links TRBV9 to TRBJ2-5; weak D call: TRBD2 (7 bases). This CDR3 contains 17 residues. V lost 0 bases to trimming and J lost 2 bases, with 17 bases between them. Germline CDR1 reads SGDLS; CDR2 reads YYNGEE. CDR3 DNA sequence: TGTGCCAGCAGCGTAGGAAGGAGGGGGGGCCCGCAAGAGACCCAGTACTTC. It encodes CASSVGRRGGPQETQYF.

The chain combines TRBV5-1 with TRBJ1-4, with TRBD1 matching 7 bases. CDR1 is SGHRS, CDR2 YFSETQ, per germline. J gave up 6 bases and V 4 bases, and 6 bases lay outside the gene matches. This CDR3 has 14 residues. The CDR3 DNA reads TGCGCCAGCAGCGAAGACAGGGTTTATGAAAAACTGTTTTTT. Amino acid sequence: CASSEDRVYEKLFF.

The chain links TRBV11-3 to TRBJ2-3, with D possibly TRBD2 on 6 matching bases. CDR3 length equals 16 residues. Per germline, CDR1 SGHNT and CDR2 YENEEA. V lost 5 bases and J lost 2, with 17 bases in between. This CDR3 reads CASSRRLGGSTDTQYF. The CDR3 DNA is TGTGCCAGCAGCCGCCGACTAGGCGGATCCACAGATACGCAGTATTTT.

The V gene is TRBV7-2, the J gene TRBJ2-2; 8 bases agree with TRBD2. CDR1 is SGHTA, CDR2 FQGNSA, per germline. This CDR3 region has 17 residues. Trimming removed 3 bases from V and 0 bases from J; junction bases left unmatched: 6. CDR3 DNA: TGTGCCAGCAGCTTCGGCGGGGGGCCTTCGAACACCGGGGAGCTGTTTTTT. Encoded protein: CASSFGGGPSNTGELFF.